The entry below describes one T cell receptor (beta chain). The target antigen is unknown. This sample stems from a study of radiation and T cells in renal cell carcinoma. Overall study context: Nephrectomy followed 15 Gy stereotactic body radiation by 4 weeks.

The CDR3 sequence is 15 residues long. Germline CDR1 reads SGDLS; CDR2 reads YYNGEE. Germline trimming cut 4 bases from V and 5 bases from J; bases unmatched to any gene: 10. Only in-frame clones appear in the TCRdb table, and some are missing; sequencing was by immunoSEQ multiplex PCR. In the table there are some 120,000 clones, roughly four fifths of which are singletons. The time point is: baseline pretreatment blood. Treatment denoted: 15 Gy SBRT to primary tumor, nephrectomy 4 weeks later. Clear cell pathology was present in this patient's renal cell carcinoma. Findings of the study overall: From baseline, blood top tumor clonotypes peaked at 2 weeks post-radiation. No pretreatment tumor biopsies were available for baseline clonotypes.

The sequenced sample was blood, obtained from a patient whose treatment included radiotherapy and nephrectomy. The chain employs TRBV9 and TRBJ1-1, with 8 bases that match TRBD1. This TCR derives from a woman aged 60 to 75 with renal cell carcinoma. The CDR3 spells CASSPHQGASTEAFF. CDR3 nucleotide sequence: TGTGCCAGCAGCCCCCATCAGGGGGCGAGTACTGAAGCTTTCTTT.